These 20 T cell receptor beta chains were sequenced from one sample in a study of CD8+ T cells in alopecia areata. Stated treatment: oral pan-JAK inhibitor, 5-10 mg twice daily. It was cDNA, reverse transcribed from extracted RNA, that served as the sequencing template. TCRdb's table, derived via immunoSEQ multiplex PCR, lists solely in-frame clones and lacks some. The profile covers approximately 210,000 clones, with under 80% appearing a single time and approximately 1.3% taken by the ten largest. This sample comprised CD4+ T cells sorted from blood, obtained at week 49, from a patient treated with tofacitinib. These receptors came from a human donor with alopecia areata.

In its sample, this clone was seen a few times. This chain joins TRBV9 and TRBJ2-2; D unclear. Trimming took off 0 bases at V and 1 base at J, with 10 bases between the two ends. This CDR3 has 16 amino acids. In germline, CDR1 is SGDLS, CDR2 YYNGEE. CDR3 in DNA: TGTGCCAGCAGCGTAGGTTTACCTGGGAACACCGGGGAGCTGTTTTTT. Translating it yields CASSVGLPGNTGELFF.

The rearrangement links TRBV18 to TRBJ2-2, with D perhaps being TRBD1 or TRBD2 (5 bases each). Germline CDR1 reads KGHSH; CDR2 reads LQKENI. The CDR3 spans 15 residues. Trimming took off 4 bases at V and 1 base at J, with 10 bases between the two ends. The CDR3 DNA reads TGTGCCAGCTCACGAGGGACGTTGAACACCGGGGAGCTGTTTTTT. It specifies CASSRGTLNTGELFF. Full variable domain (outside the CDR3, taken from reference TRBV18 and TRBJ2-2): NAGVMQNPRHLVRRRGQEARLRCSPMKGHSHVYWYRQLPEEGLKFMVYLQKENIIDESGMPKERFSAEFPKEGPSILRIQQVVRGDSAAYFCASSRGTLNTGELFFGEGSRLTVL.

The rearrangement links TRBV4-3 to TRBJ1-6; the match to TRBD1 covers 9 bases. V dropped 2 bases and J dropped 7; count of bases not matched to a gene: 12. The CDR3 spans 18 residues. CDR1 and CDR2 from the germline V gene are LGHNA and YSLEER. The CDR3 nucleotides read TGCGCCAGCAGCCAACAATGGGCGGGACAGGGCGTAAATTCACCCCTCCACTTT. It encodes CASSQQWAGQGVNSPLHF.

The gene calls are TRBV11-3 and TRBJ2-7; 9 nucleotides line up with TRBD1. The CDR3 spans 16 residues. CDR1 SGHNT and CDR2 YENEEA come from the germline V gene. V trimming: 0 bases; J trimming: 2 bases; junction bases outside the gene matches: 5. CDR3: CASSLEMGQGTYEQYF. The CDR3 bases are TGTGCCAGCAGCTTAGAAATGGGACAGGGAACCTACGAGCAGTACTTC.

There are a few counts of this clone. This rearrangement joins TRBV19 to TRBJ1-1, with D tentatively TRBD1 (5 bases). The CDR3 totals 15 residues. Trimming pared 7 bases from V and 0 bases from J, leaving 15 bases between. Per the germline V gene, CDR1 is LNHDA and CDR2 is SQIVND (reference sequence). The chain's CDR3 is CASNGADFMNTEAFF. The CDR3 DNA reads TGTGCCAGTAACGGGGCGGACTTTATGAACACTGAAGCTTTCTTT.

The V and J genes are TRBV7-2 and TRBJ2-7; perhaps TRBD1 as D (5 bases). Trimming took 2 bases from V and 6 from J, leaving 8 bases between them. Germline V gene lookup returns CDR1 SGHTA and CDR2 FQGNSA. The CDR3 extends over 12 amino acids. In nucleotides, the CDR3 is TGTGCCAGCAGCTTACCAGGGCTCGAGCAGTACTTC. The encoded protein is CASSLPGLEQYF.

V usage is TRBV25-1 and J usage is TRBJ1-6, with D possibly TRBD1 on 6 matching bases. The germline CDR1 and CDR2 sequences are MGHDK and SYGVNS. The CDR3 length is 12 residues. Trimming removed 7 bases from V and 10 bases from J, with 11 bases in between. The CDR3 loop reads CASTTGTSPLHF. In nucleotides, the CDR3 is TGTGCCAGCACAACAGGGACCTCACCCCTCCACTTT.

V usage is TRBV5-1 and J usage is TRBJ2-3; D remains ambiguous. Trimming removed 0 bases from V and 6 bases from J, with 8 bases in between. This CDR3 is 13 amino acids long. Germline CDR1 is SGHRS and CDR2 is YFSETQ. CDR3 in DNA: TGCGCCAGCAGCTTGGGAGTTGAGGATACGCAGTATTTT. It is translated as CASSLGVEDTQYF.

This clone was found a few times. The chain couples TRBV5-1 to TRBJ2-1; TRBD1 matches 9 bases. This CDR3 comprises 11 residues. CDR1 and CDR2 (germline): SGHRS, YFSETQ. V dropped 4 bases and J dropped 13; count of bases not matched to a gene: 3. The CDR3 reads CASSGQGYQFF. As DNA, the CDR3 is TGCGCCAGCAGCGGACAGGGGTATCAGTTCTTC.

The CDR3 loop reads CASSLLAGAYNEQFF. The CDR3 region has the DNA TGCGCCAGCAGCTTACTAGCGGGGGCATACAATGAGCAGTTCTTC. The rearrangement joins TRBV5-1 to TRBJ2-1; TRBD2 aligns across 11 bases. Germline V gene data show CDR1 as SGHRS and CDR2 as YFSETQ. The ends lost 2 bases at V and 4 bases at J; junction bases unmatched: 2. This CDR3 comprises 15 residues.

This clone was counted only a few times. The gene calls are TRBV29-1 and TRBJ2-5; the D is unclear. Between the trimmed V and J ends, which lost 4 bases and 1 base, there was a span of 4 bases. The V gene's germline CDR1 is SQVTM and CDR2 ANQGSEA. The CDR3 runs to 11 residues. CDR3 bases: TGCAGCGTTGGAGTCCAAGAGACCCAGTACTTC. Protein sequence: CSVGVQETQYF.

The genes are TRBV15 and TRBJ1-2; unclear D gene. Germline V lookup: CDR1 LNHNV, CDR2 YYDKDF (reference sequence). The CDR3 totals 14 residues. Trimming pared 0 bases from V and 3 bases from J, leaving 8 bases between. Written as DNA, the CDR3 is TGTGCCACCAGCAGAGACGAAGGGTACTATGGCTACACCTTC. Protein product: CATSRDEGYYGYTF. The variable domain in full, completed from reference TRBV15 and TRBJ1-2, reads DAMVIQNPRYQVTQFGKPVTLSCSQTLNHNVMYWYQQKSSQAPKLLFHYYDKDFNNEADTPDNFQSRRPNTSFCFLDIRSPGLGDTAMYLCATSRDEGYYGYTFGSGTRLTVV.

The sample holds a few counts of this clone. The chain has TRBV5-1 and TRBJ1-1; D is undetermined. V was clipped by 1 base and J by 5 bases, with 6 bases between them. The germline CDR1 and CDR2 sequences are SGHRS and YFSETQ. CDR3 size: 12 residues. CDR3 nucleotide sequence: TGCGCCAGCAGCTTGACGGGGACTGAAGCTTTCTTT. Its protein product is CASSLTGTEAFF.

J is TRBJ2-1 and V is TRBV29-1; unclear D gene. In germline, CDR1 is SQVTM, CDR2 ANQGSEA. Trimming removed 6 bases from V and 0 bases from J, with 12 bases in between. The CDR3 has 14 residues. CDR3 nucleotide sequence: TGCAGCGTCGAATTTTTGGGCTCCTACAATGAGCAGTTCTTC. Its protein product is CSVEFLGSYNEQFF.

The V call is TRBV30, the J call TRBJ2-1; 7 bases are a match to TRBD2. Germline V gene lookup returns CDR1 GTSNPN and CDR2 SVGIG (reference sequence). The V gene end was trimmed by 0 bases and the J gene end by 3 bases; junction bases not matched to a gene: 8. There are 16 residues in the CDR3. This chain's CDR3 is CAWSVSGGGRYNEQFF. The CDR3 DNA is TGTGCCTGGAGTGTATCTGGGGGAGGGCGCTACAATGAGCAGTTCTTC.

This clone came up once. The DNA for the CDR3 is TGTGCCAGCAGCTACCGGGACAACACCGGGGAGCTGTTTTTT. Amino acids: CASSYRDNTGELFF. The V call is TRBV9, the J call TRBJ2-2, with D possibly called TRBD1 or TRBD2 (5 bases each). The V end lost 4 bases, the J end lost 2 bases, and 9 bases lay between the germline ends. Germline lookup yields CDR1 SGDLS and CDR2 YYNGEE. The CDR3 covers 14 residues.

This clone was seen once. The rearrangement links TRBV7-2 to TRBJ1-5; D gene ambiguous. The CDR3 length is 13 residues. V lost 5 bases and J lost 4, with 9 bases in between. CDR1 SGHTA and CDR2 FQGNSA come from the germline V gene. The DNA of the CDR3 is TGTGCCAGCAGCCCCACATGGAATCAGCCCCAGCATTTT. Encoded protein: CASSPTWNQPQHF.

V and J are TRBV29-1 and TRBJ1-5, with D perhaps matching TRBD1 (5 bases). The CDR3 has 13 residues. V lost 5 bases and J lost 4, with 12 bases in between. Germline V gene sequence: CDR1 SQVTM, CDR2 ANQGSEA. DNA for the CDR3: TGCAGCGTTAGGGCAGGGCAGAATCAGCCCCAGCATTTT. Its translation is CSVRAGQNQPQHF.

The J gene is TRBJ2-1, the V gene TRBV7-6; TRBD2 might be the D (6 bases). The CDR3 has 15 amino acids. The germline CDR1 and CDR2 sequences are SGHVS and FNYEAQ. The V and J ends lost 4 bases and 1 base respectively, with 11 bases between them. The DNA for the CDR3 is TGTGCCAGCAGCTCGACTAGGCAATCCTACAATGAGCAGTTCTTC. Encoded protein: CASSSTRQSYNEQFF. Variable domain in full (rest from reference TRBV7-6 and TRBJ2-1): GAGVSQSPRYKVTKRGQDVALRCDPISGHVSLYWYRQALGQGPEFLTYFNYEAQQDKSGLPNDRFSAERPEGSISTLTIQRTEQRDSAMYRCASSSTRQSYNEQFFGPGTRLTVL.

The count of this clone is one. The chain joins TRBV4-3 to TRBJ2-2, with TRBD2 as a possible D gene (7 bases). CDR1 LGHNA and CDR2 YSLEER come from the germline V gene. V was cut by 0 bases and J by 1 base, with 15 bases left in between. The CDR3 runs 18 residues. Here the CDR3 reads CASSQDLRRGQNTGELFF. CDR3 nucleotides: TGCGCCAGCAGCCAAGATCTGCGGCGGGGGCAGAACACCGGGGAGCTGTTTTTT.